A single sample gave rise to the 25 T cell receptor beta chains below, sequenced in a study of shared clonotypes between healthy human individuals. Assay: immunoSEQ multiplex PCR; the TCRdb copy retains only in-frame clones and omits some. The sample has hundreds of thousands of clones, about 80% seen once. The sequenced material came from PBMCs. These receptors were collected from a woman between 35 and 50 years old in good health. Some clones in this sample may be carry-over from other donors' samples.

V gene TRBV5-1 combines with J gene TRBJ2-7; 9 positions match TRBD2. J lost 2 bases, V lost 4 bases, and 7 bases had no gene match. There are 15 residues in the CDR3. CDR1 SGHRS and CDR2 YFSETQ come from the germline V gene. CDR3 residues: CASSPRASGTYEQYF. For the CDR3, the DNA is TGCGCCAGCAGCCCCCGGGCTAGCGGGACCTACGAGCAGTACTTC. Complete variable domain (other parts from reference TRBV5-1 and TRBJ2-7): KAGVTQTPRYLIKTRGQQVTLSCSPISGHRSVSWYQQTPGQGLQFLFEYFSETQRNKGNFPGRFSGRQFSNSRSEMNVSTLELGDSALYLCASSPRASGTYEQYFGPGTRLTVT.

This clone has ten or more counts. The chain couples TRBV4-2 to TRBJ1-4; TRBD1 might be the D (6 bases). Deletions cut 4 bases from V and 4 bases from J, with 13 bases between. Germline CDR1 reads LGHNA; CDR2 reads YNFKEQ. CDR3 length: 15 residues. CDR3 sequence (DNA): TGTGCCAGCAGCCTAAACAGGGAGGTTAATGAAAAACTGTTTTTT. It codes for CASSLNREVNEKLFF.

V and J are TRBV11-2 and TRBJ2-3, with TRBD2 matching over 11 bases. Trimming at V came to 5 bases and at J to 3 bases, leaving 7 bases not matched to a gene. The CDR3 consists of 16 residues. Germline V CDR1 and CDR2: SGHAT, FQNNGV. The CDR3 is CASSPRTSGLTDTQYF. The CDR3 region has the DNA TGTGCCAGCAGCCCAAGGACTAGCGGGCTGACAGATACGCAGTATTTT.

This rearrangement joins TRBV18 to TRBJ1-5; D is undetermined. V lost 2 bases and J 4 bases, leaving 6 bases between the germline ends. The CDR3 totals 13 residues. Germline CDR1 KGHSH, CDR2 LQKENI. CDR3 loop: CASSPVRNQPQHF. The CDR3 DNA follows: TGTGCCAGCTCACCAGTCCGGAATCAGCCCCAGCATTTT.

This sequence joins TRBV25-1 and TRBJ2-1, with D hard to call. The CDR3 runs 15 residues. V dropped 5 bases and J dropped 1 base, with 12 bases sitting between them. The germline CDR1 and CDR2 sequences are MGHDK and SYGVNS. This chain's CDR3 is CASSRTGSSYNEQFF. CDR3 bases: TGTGCCAGCAGTCGTACGGGTTCATCCTACAATGAGCAGTTCTTC.

The chain combines TRBV30 with TRBJ2-1, with D possibly matching TRBD1 (6 bases). This CDR3 comprises 14 residues. Germline loops: CDR1 GTSNPN, CDR2 SVGIG (reference sequence). V was shortened by 3 bases and J by 4 bases, with 13 bases between the two germline ends. CDR3 sequence reads: CAWSTGQGYNEQFF. CDR3 sequence (DNA): TGTGCCTGGAGCACGGGGCAGGGGTACAATGAGCAGTTCTTC.

This clone was seen a single time. V is TRBV14 and J is TRBJ2-3; D not resolved. This CDR3 has 11 amino acids. In germline, CDR1 is SGHDN, CDR2 FVKESK. V lost 3 bases, J lost 5 bases, and 3 bases lay in between. This CDR3 is CASSHIDTQYF. The CDR3 DNA reads TGTGCCAGCAGCCACATAGATACGCAGTATTTT.

This chain links TRBV28 with TRBJ1-5; TRBD1 is a possible D gene (6 bases). CDR1 and CDR2 (germline): MDHEN, SYDVKM. The ends were cut back, 6 bases at V and 4 bases at J, with 16 bases in the middle. The CDR3 contains 15 residues. The CDR3 sequence: CASRQGGAGNQPQHF. In DNA, the CDR3 is TGTGCCAGCAGACAGGGCGGGGCTGGGAATCAGCCCCAGCATTTT. Looking up the rest from reference TRBV28 and TRBJ1-5 gives the full variable domain: DVKVTQSSRYLVKRTGEKVFLECVQDMDHENMFWYRQDPGLGLRLIYFSYDVKMKEKGDIPEGYSVSREKKERFSLILESASTNQTSMYLCASRQGGAGNQPQHFGDGTRLSIL.

About this clone itself: Additional DNA sequences in this sample encode the identical CDR3. V is TRBV7-8 and J is TRBJ2-3; D remains ambiguous. CDR3 length equals 14 residues. CDR1 is SGHVS, CDR2 FQNEAQ, per germline. V lost 1 base and J 1 base, leaving 6 bases between the germline ends. CDR3 residues: CASSLGRRTDTQYF. CDR3 in DNA: TGTGCCAGCAGCTTAGGTCGTCGCACAGATACGCAGTATTTT. The variable domain in full, completed from reference TRBV7-8 and TRBJ2-3, reads GAGVSQSPRYKVAKRGQDVALRCDPISGHVSLFWYQQALGQGPEFLTYFQNEAQLDKSGLPSDRFFAERPEGSVSTLKIQRTQQEDSAVYLCASSLGRRTDTQYFGPGTRLTVL.

V usage is TRBV4-2 and J usage is TRBJ2-5, with a weak D call TRBD2 (6 bases). Germline V gene sequence: CDR1 LGHNA, CDR2 YNFKEQ. V was cut by 4 bases and J by 5 bases, with 17 bases left in between. This CDR3 contains 15 residues. DNA for the CDR3: TGTGCCAGCAGCCCCCCGGGACTTCCCCTCGAGACCCAGTACTTC. Residues: CASSPPGLPLETQYF.

The chain joins TRBV5-1 to TRBJ2-3, with D possibly matching TRBD2 (5 bases). With 3 bases removed from V and 4 bases from J, the gap between germline ends came to 15 bases. From germline, CDR1 is SGHRS and CDR2 YFSETQ. The CDR3 runs 15 residues. The CDR3 sequence: CASSYNDYHADTQYF. Here the CDR3 DNA reads TGCGCCAGCAGCTACAATGACTATCACGCAGATACGCAGTATTTT.

The rearrangement joins TRBV29-1 to TRBJ2-1; unclear D gene. CDR3 length equals 10 residues. Germline CDR1 SQVTM, CDR2 ANQGSEA. CDR3 sequence reads: CTVSDNEQFF. CDR3 nucleotides: TGCACCGTGTCGGACAATGAGCAGTTCTTC.

The gene calls are TRBV28 and TRBJ2-7; the match to TRBD1 covers 9 bases. Germline assignment: CDR1 MDHEN and CDR2 SYDVKM. The ends lost 5 bases at V and 7 bases at J; junction bases unmatched: 6. This CDR3 has 13 residues. The CDR3 loop is CASSLVGTGEQYF. The CDR3 nucleotides read TGTGCCAGCAGTCTGGTTGGGACAGGGGAGCAGTACTTC.

This rearrangement joins TRBV27 to TRBJ1-4; the match to TRBD1 covers 8 bases. Germline V gene sequence: CDR1 MNHEY, CDR2 SMNVEV (reference sequence). The ends lost 5 bases at V and 8 bases at J; junction bases unmatched: 10. The CDR3 contains 15 residues. The CDR3 bases are TGTGCCAGCAGTACCTCCTTGACAGGGGACGAAAAACTGTTTTTT. It encodes CASSTSLTGDEKLFF.

This clone was seen just once. This chain joins TRBV4-3 and TRBJ1-2, with 9 bases matching TRBD1. The junction had 4 bases not matched to a gene; V was cut back by 3 bases and J by 2 bases. The CDR3 runs to 15 residues. Germline CDR1 is LGHNA and CDR2 is YSLEER. Here the CDR3 DNA reads TGCGCCAGCAGCCAGCGGGACAGGGAAAACTATGGCTACACCTTC. Translating gives CASSQRDRENYGYTF.

V usage is TRBV13 and J usage is TRBJ2-3; 10 bases fit TRBD2. Per the germline V gene, CDR1 is PRHDT and CDR2 is FYEKMQ (reference sequence). V was pared by 5 bases and J by 6 bases, with 5 bases of the junction left unmatched. The CDR3 has 14 residues. CDR3 sequence (DNA): TGTGCCAGCAGCCAAAGCGGGAGGGGGGATACGCAGTATTTT. Protein: CASSQSGRGDTQYF. Supplemented by reference TRBV13 and TRBJ2-3, the full variable domain reads AAGVIQSPRHLIKEKRETATLKCYPIPRHDTVYWYQQGPGQDPQFLISFYEKMQSDKGSIPDRFSAQQFSDYHSELNMSSLELGDSALYFCASSQSGRGDTQYFGPGTRLTVL.

At least ten counts were recorded for this clone. Other DNA sequences in the same sample also yield this CDR3. V is TRBV28 and J is TRBJ1-2; possible D gene TRBD1, 5 bases. The CDR3 sequence is 12 residues long. V was pared by 2 bases and J by 7 bases, with 8 bases between. Per the germline V gene, CDR1 is MDHEN and CDR2 is SYDVKM. CDR3 protein: CASSLLGVGYTF. Here the CDR3 DNA reads TGTGCCAGCAGTTTACTAGGGGTTGGCTACACCTTC.

V gene TRBV11-3 combines with J gene TRBJ1-1, with D possibly being TRBD1 (5 bases). CDR3 length: 15 amino acids. Germline values: CDR1 SGHNT, CDR2 YENEEA. V lost 1 base, J lost 1 base, and 10 bases lay in between. The CDR3 loop reads CASSLGGGWNTEAFF. The CDR3 DNA reads TGTGCCAGCAGCTTAGGTGGGGGTTGGAACACTGAAGCTTTCTTT.

This chain links TRBV6-6 with TRBJ1-5; 8 bases agree with TRBD1. With 6 bases clipped from V and 6 bases from J, the junction kept 10 bases outside the gene matches. CDR3 length: 15 amino acids. Germline assignment: CDR1 MNHNY and CDR2 SVGAGI (reference sequence). In DNA form, the CDR3 reads TGTGCCAGCAGGGATGGGACAGGAGGGGCTCAGCCCCAGCATTTT. Translation: CASRDGTGGAQPQHF.

This clone was found once. The chain couples TRBV29-1 to TRBJ1-4, with D uncertain. V lost 4 bases, J lost 16 bases, and 13 bases lay in between. Germline V gene lookup returns CDR1 SQVTM and CDR2 ANQGSEA. This CDR3 contains 10 residues. This CDR3 is CSVVEVLQFF. The CDR3, as DNA: TGCAGCGTTGTGGAGGTTTTGCAGTTTTTT.

V usage is TRBV4-2 and J usage is TRBJ1-2; D might be TRBD1 (6 bases). The CDR3 contains 14 residues. Germline V CDR1 and CDR2: LGHNA, YNFKEQ. The ends were cut back, 1 base at V and 7 bases at J, with 13 bases in the middle. CDR3 sequence (DNA): TGTGCCAGCAGCCAAGGGACAGATCGGGGTGGCTACACCTTC. Protein sequence: CASSQGTDRGGYTF.

V gene TRBV7-3 combines with J gene TRBJ2-1; a weak D match, TRBD2 (5 bases). With 0 bases removed from V and 10 bases from J, the gap between germline ends came to 7 bases. This CDR3 comprises 12 residues. Germline V gene sequence: CDR1 SGHTA, CDR2 FQGTGA. For the CDR3, the DNA is TGTGCCAGCAGCTTAACCGGGGTCGAGCAGTTCTTC. Translated, it gives CASSLTGVEQFF.

This clone was recorded a few times. This chain joins TRBV5-1 and TRBJ1-1, with D perhaps matching TRBD1 (5 bases). Per the germline V gene, CDR1 is SGHRS and CDR2 is YFSETQ. The CDR3 has 15 residues. Between the trimmed V and J ends, which lost 5 bases and 3 bases, there was a span of 17 bases. CDR3 amino acids: CASSREGRMDTEAFF. In DNA form, the CDR3 reads TGCGCCAGCAGTAGAGAGGGGAGGATGGACACTGAAGCTTTCTTT.

The CDR3 nucleotides are TGCGCCAGCAGCTGGACTAGCGGGATGTCAGATACGCAGTATTTT. Residues: CASSWTSGMSDTQYF. V is TRBV5-1 and J is TRBJ2-3; TRBD2 matches 12 bases. After removal of 3 bases from V and 4 bases from J, the junction contained 3 bases not matched to a gene. Germline-derived CDR1 and CDR2 are SGHRS and YFSETQ. This CDR3 spans 15 amino acids.

This chain connects TRBV4-2 to TRBJ1-6; possibly TRBD1 for D (6 bases). Trimming pared 0 bases from V and 7 bases from J, leaving 10 bases between. Per the germline V gene, CDR1 is LGHNA and CDR2 is YNFKEQ. The CDR3 has 15 amino acids. Here the CDR3 DNA reads TGTGCCAGCAGCCAAGATCATACAGGGAATTCACCCCTCCACTTT. Translating gives CASSQDHTGNSPLHF.